This record covers a single T cell receptor (beta chain). Its target is not known. The record originates from a study of long-term antiretroviral therapy in people with HIV. Overall study results and limits: ART-treated samples gained diversity yet remained below transplant donor controls.

An immunoSEQ assay, version v3.0, was performed at survey level. Assay: immunoSEQ multiplex PCR; the TCRdb copy retains only in-frame clones and omits some. Seen here are some 19,000 clones, about 87% observed once, and the top ten hold around 3%. This CDR3 region has 15 residues. Germline V gene sequence: CDR1 MGHRA, CDR2 YSYEKL. Trimming took 0 bases from V and 5 from J, leaving 13 bases between them. The origin of this receptor is a woman in her 50s with HIV. The chain employs TRBV4-1 and TRBJ1-1; D possibly corresponds to TRBD1 (5 bases). Material: unsorted PBMCs, obtained around 2.7 years after starting antiretroviral therapy. CDR3: CASSQDMWGETEAFF. The CDR3 DNA reads as TGCGCCAGCAGCCAAGATATGTGGGGGGAGACTGAAGCTTTCTTT.